This note documents a single TCR beta chain sequence. What it binds is unknown. The source of the sample is a study of cytomegalovirus exposure and HLA in healthy donors. Findings and limits, study-wide: Clonal expansion was found to be greater in HLA-associated TCR beta chains than in equally common others in a later analysis. Most of the TCR beta V segments (in an earlier analysis) were productive either about 87% or about 30% of the time.

The PCR made use of 60 Vbeta and 13 Jbeta primers. Measured with immunoSEQ multiplex PCR; TCRdb has only the in-frame clones, and not every one. This table has 140,000 to 150,000 clones, approximately 70% appearing once. The trim removed 9 bases at V and 7 bases at J, leaving 11 bases unmatched. The CDR3 covers 13 residues. CDR1 is LNHDA, CDR2 SQIVND, per germline (reference sequence). Sequenced: PBMCs. This TCR derives from a woman aged 55-69 years in good health and CMV-seropositive. The V and J genes are TRBV19 and TRBJ1-2; 7 positions match TRBD1. The CDR3 region has the DNA TGTGCCAGCCGACCGGACAGGCGGACTGGCTACACCTTC. Amino acid sequence: CASRPDRRTGYTF.